Below are 2 T cell receptor beta chains sequenced from a single sample in a study of CD8+ T cells in alopecia areata. Reverse transcription of extracted RNA yielded cDNA, which provided the sequencing template. TCRdb's copy holds only in-frame clones and misses some; the assay was immunoSEQ multiplex PCR. The repertoire includes over 50,000 clones, about half of them detected once, and approximately 18% sits in the top ten. The starting material was CD8+ T cells sorted from blood, obtained at week 0. The receptors shown here come from a human donor with alopecia areata.

The rearrangement links TRBV7-9 to TRBJ1-1, with TRBD1 matching 7 bases. After removal of 7 bases from V and 0 bases from J, the junction contained 14 bases not matched to a gene. The CDR3 spans 17 residues. Germline values: CDR1 SEHNR, CDR2 FQNEAQ (reference sequence). In DNA form, the CDR3 reads TGTGCCAGCACCCCACCCCCGGGACAGAAGATGAACACTGAAGCTTTCTTT. Translation: CASTPPPGQKMNTEAFF.

This rearrangement joins TRBV30 to TRBJ1-1, with D unresolved. This CDR3 spans 13 amino acids. Trimming left V 0 bases short and J 0 bases short, with 5 bases between. Germline V gene sequence: CDR1 GTSNPN, CDR2 SVGIG (reference sequence). The chain's CDR3 is CAWSVPVNTEAFF. The CDR3 region has the DNA TGTGCCTGGAGTGTACCCGTGAACACTGAAGCTTTCTTT.